The next 5 T cell receptor beta chains were all read from a single sample in a study of blood T cells in healthy people across ages (dated by TCRdb to between 2014 and 2017). The method was 5' RACE. The instrument given in TCRdb is Illumina HiSeq 2500. The second PCR ran for roughly 7 to 12 cycles and used a J-beta primer mix along with a sample-barcoded 5' primer. TCRdb reanalyzed the raw reads on its own, using fastp at Q25 for trimming and MiXCR for clone calling, and kept in-frame beta chains. Under each unique CDR3 protein, matching rows form one entry showing the most common genes and DNA. Across this sample there are about 1,400,000 distinct CDR3 sequences, with roughly 40% seen only once. 7.9% of the sample is in the top ten clones. The sample taken for sequencing was blood. The receptors come from a woman aged 18-29 years in good health.

This CDR3 is CAISDPLRNYSYNEQYF. Written as DNA, the CDR3 is TGTGCCATCAGTGACCCCTTGCGGAACTACTCCTACAATGAGCAGTACTTC. The chain uses TRBV10-3 and TRBJ2-5; D gene unclear. The ends were cut back, 3 bases at V and 11 bases at J, with 28 bases in the middle. Germline lookup yields CDR1 ENHRY and CDR2 SYGVKD. The CDR3 runs 17 residues.

About this clonotype itself: The junction does not match germline at one end; this may be a read error. This rearrangement joins TRBV6-7 to TRBJ2-4, with D possibly matching TRBD2 (6 bases). TRBV6-7 is labeled an ORF, and its function is uncertain. This CDR3 is 15 amino acids long. This CDR3 is CASRGPGLLQNSQYF. The DNA for the CDR3 is TGTGCCAGCAGGGGACCGGGACTTCTCCAAAACAGTCAGTACTTC.

This clonotype has only a few counts. The chain has TRBV20-1 and TRBJ1-4; D possibly corresponds to TRBD1 (5 bases). Germline CDR1 and CDR2: DFQATT and SNEGSKA (reference sequence). The CDR3 totals 14 residues. With 4 bases removed from V and 7 bases from J, the gap between germline ends came to 16 bases. CDR3 nucleotide sequence: TGCAGTGCTAACCGGCCCGGCGGGGGTGAAAAACTGTTTTTT. Protein product: CSANRPGGGEKLFF.

CDR3: CASSQSGTGRETQYF. In DNA form, the CDR3 reads TGTGCCAGCAGCCAAAGTGGGACAGGAAGAGAGACCCAGTACTTC. V usage is TRBV3-1 and J usage is TRBJ2-5, with TRBD1 matching 8 bases. Germline CDR1 reads LGHDT; CDR2 reads YNNKEL (reference sequence). Germline trimming cut 2 bases from V and 4 bases from J; bases unmatched to any gene: 6. The CDR3 loop spans 15 amino acids.

CDR3 nucleotide sequence: TGTGCCAGCAGACCTGACAGAGACGAGCAGTACTTC. It is translated as CASRPDRDEQYF. The chain couples TRBV2 to TRBJ2-7; possible D gene TRBD1, 5 bases. The ends were cut back, 6 bases at V and 5 bases at J, with 11 bases in the middle. Germline loops: CDR1 SNHLY, CDR2 FYNNEI. CDR3 size: 12 residues.